Below, one T cell receptor beta chain is given with its context. Measured with immunoSEQ multiplex PCR; TCRdb has only the in-frame clones, and not every one. The sample holds 250,000 to 350,000 clones, about 88% seen once. This sample stems from a study of blood T cell repertoires in COVID-19. Across the study: The United States, Italy and Spain provided the acute and convalescent COVID-19 samples.

This TCR came from a woman in her twenties or thirties with COVID-19, enrolled during active disease. The sequencing input was peripheral blood.

The CDR3 loop is CATSDRTSSGANVLTF. As DNA, the CDR3 is TGTGCCACCAGTGACCGGACTAGCTCTGGGGCCAACGTCCTGACTTTC. The V gene is TRBV24-1, the J gene TRBJ2-6, with 7 bases identical to TRBD2. From germline, CDR1 is KGHDR and CDR2 SFDVKD. The CDR3 contains 16 residues. With 4 bases clipped from V and 0 bases from J, the junction kept 2 bases outside the gene matches.